Listed below are T cell receptor beta chains from one sample, sequenced in a study of CD8 T cells in Susac syndrome. TCRdb fed the immunoSEQ multiplex PCR reads into MiXCR, producing one record per CDR3 protein. Found here are some 200,000 distinct CDR3 sequences, 90% to 97% of them singletons; the top ten hold around 0.096%. The sequenced material came from CD4+ T cells from PBMCs. Receptor source: a human donor with Susac syndrome. The CDR3 runs from the conserved cysteine through the conserved F or W. The order of the fields is clone size, D gene, V gene, J gene, CDR3 DNA, CDR3 protein. D genes are given only for firm matches. For some rows the clone size is stated as once, few or many, or as a class when expanded; others skip it.

NA	NA	TRBV5-1	TRBJ2-2	TGCGCCAGCAGCTTGACCGAATCGAACACCGGGGAGCTGTTTTTT	CASSLTESNTGELFF
NA	TRBD2	TRBV29-1	TRBJ2-5	TGCAGCGTTACGGGACTAGCGGAGGAAGAGACCCAGTACTTC	CSVTGLAEEETQYF
NA	TRBD2	TRBV5-1	TRBJ2-3	TGCGCCAGCAGCCCCGGACTAGCGGGGGAAGTTGCAGATACGCAGTATTTT	CASSPGLAGEVADTQYF
NA	TRBD1	TRBV27	TRBJ1-5	TGTGCCAGCAGAATCGGACAGGGGCCGAATCAGCCCCAGCATTTT	CASRIGQGPNQPQHF
NA	NA	TRBV7-2	TRBJ2-5	TGTGCCAGCAGCTTAGCTAGGGGAGGTGGCTTAGAGACCCAGTACTTC	CASSLARGGGLETQYF
NA	NA	TRBV19	TRBJ2-3	TGTGCCAGTAGTATTCGGAGGTTTGATTCTAGCACAGATACGCAGTATTTT	CASSIRRFDSSTDTQYF
NA	NA	TRBV5-4	TRBJ2-7	TGTGCCAGCAGCTTTACGCCCGGGGAGCAGTACTTC	CASSFTPGEQYF
NA	NA	TRBV10-3	TRBJ1-1	TGTGCCATCAGTGGGGCCCTGACTGAAGCTTTCTTT	CAISGALTEAFF
NA	TRBD1	TRBV6-2/TRBV6-3	TRBJ1-5	TGTGCCAGCAGTTCCGGGACAGGGACGATTTATAGCAATCAGCCCCAGCATTTT	CASSSGTGTIYSNQPQHF
NA	NA	TRBV14	TRBJ2-7	TGTGCCAGCAGCCAATTATGGTCCTACGAGCAGTACTTC	CASSQLWSYEQYF
NA	NA	TRBV20-1	TRBJ2-7	TGCAGTGCCGCGACCGGACAGACCTACGAGCAGTACTTC	CSAATGQTYEQYF
NA	NA	TRBV7-9	TRBJ2-7	TGTGCCACTCCCCCAGACCGCCTAGGCTCCTACGAGCAGTACTTC	CATPPDRLGSYEQYF
NA	TRBD2	TRBV7-3	TRBJ2-1	TGTGCCAGCAGCTCACGACTAGCGGGGGGGCCTAACAATGAGCAGTTCTTC	CASSSRLAGGPNNEQFF
NA	NA	TRBV7-2	TRBJ2-4	TGTGCCAGCAGCTCTCCAATCTTAGCCATTCAGTACTTC	CASSSPILAIQYF
once	NA	TRBV21-1	TRBJ2-5	TGTGCCAGCAGCAAAATCCCTGACGTCCAAGAGACCCAGTACTTC	CASSKIPDVQETQYF
NA	NA	TRBV5-1	TRBJ2-1	TGCGCCAGCAGCTTGGATCGTTGGGTGGGTATCGATGAGCAGTTCTTC	CASSLDRWVGIDEQFF
NA	NA	TRBV9	TRBJ1-6	TGTGCCAGCAGCGTAGGGGGGAATTCACCCCTCCACTTT	CASSVGGNSPLHF
NA	NA	TRBV2	TRBJ1-4	TGTGCCAGCAAGCAGGGTGGCGAAAAACTGTTTTTT	CASKQGGEKLFF
NA	TRBD1	TRBV6-1	TRBJ1-6	TGTGCCAGCAGTGAAACGAACGGACAGGGTAATTCACCCCTCCACTTT	CASSETNGQGNSPLHF
NA	NA	TRBV9	TRBJ1-2	TGTGCCAGCAGCGTAGATGACGGGTCCTATGGCTACACCTTC	CASSVDDGSYGYTF
NA	TRBD1	TRBV18	TRBJ1-1	TGTGCCAGCTCACCGCAAAACAGGGGAGGAAACACTGAAGCTTTCTTT	CASSPQNRGGNTEAFF
NA	TRBD2	TRBV4-2	TRBJ2-7	TGTGCCAGCAGGCGGACTAGCGGGGGGTCATACGAGCAGTACTTC	CASRRTSGGSYEQYF
NA	NA	TRBV7-9	TRBJ1-3	TGTGCCAGCAGCCGAGGGTCAGGGGCTGGAAACACCATATATTTT	CASSRGSGAGNTIYF